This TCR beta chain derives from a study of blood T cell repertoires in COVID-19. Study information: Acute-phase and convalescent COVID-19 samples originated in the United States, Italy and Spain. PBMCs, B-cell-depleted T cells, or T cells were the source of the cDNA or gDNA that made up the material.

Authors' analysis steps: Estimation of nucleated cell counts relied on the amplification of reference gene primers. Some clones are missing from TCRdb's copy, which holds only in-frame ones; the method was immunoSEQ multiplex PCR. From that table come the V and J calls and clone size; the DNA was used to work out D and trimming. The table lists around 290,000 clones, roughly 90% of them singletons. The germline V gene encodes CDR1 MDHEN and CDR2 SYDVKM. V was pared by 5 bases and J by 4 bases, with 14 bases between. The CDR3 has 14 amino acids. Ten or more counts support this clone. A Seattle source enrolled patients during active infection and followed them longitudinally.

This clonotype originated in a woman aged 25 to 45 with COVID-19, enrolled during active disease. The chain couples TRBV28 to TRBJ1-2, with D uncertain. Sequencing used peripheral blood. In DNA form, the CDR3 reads TGTGCCAGCAGTCCCCAGGCAGCTCCCTATGGCTACACCTTC. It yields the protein CASSPQAAPYGYTF.